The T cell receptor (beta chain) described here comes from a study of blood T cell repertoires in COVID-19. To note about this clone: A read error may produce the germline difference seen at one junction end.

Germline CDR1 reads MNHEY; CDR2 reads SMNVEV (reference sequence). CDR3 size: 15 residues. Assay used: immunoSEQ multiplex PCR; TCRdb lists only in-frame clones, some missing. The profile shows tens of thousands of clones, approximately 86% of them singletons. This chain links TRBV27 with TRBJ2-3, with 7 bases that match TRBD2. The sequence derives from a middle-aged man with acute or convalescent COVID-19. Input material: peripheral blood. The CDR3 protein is CASSSYREDTGTQYF. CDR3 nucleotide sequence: TGTGCCAGCAGTTCATACCGGGAGGACACAGGTACGCAGTATTTT.